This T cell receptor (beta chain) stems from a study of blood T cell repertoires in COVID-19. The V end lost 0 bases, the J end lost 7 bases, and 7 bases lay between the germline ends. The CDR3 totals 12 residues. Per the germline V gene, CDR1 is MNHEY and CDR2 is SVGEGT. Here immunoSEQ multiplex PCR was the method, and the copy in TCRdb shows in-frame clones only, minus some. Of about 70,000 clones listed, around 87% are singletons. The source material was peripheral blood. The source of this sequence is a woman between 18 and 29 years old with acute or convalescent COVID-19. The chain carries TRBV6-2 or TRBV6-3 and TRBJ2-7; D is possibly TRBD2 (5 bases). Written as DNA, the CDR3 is TGTGCCAGCAGTTACTCCCGACTAGAGCAGTACTTC. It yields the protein CASSYSRLEQYF.